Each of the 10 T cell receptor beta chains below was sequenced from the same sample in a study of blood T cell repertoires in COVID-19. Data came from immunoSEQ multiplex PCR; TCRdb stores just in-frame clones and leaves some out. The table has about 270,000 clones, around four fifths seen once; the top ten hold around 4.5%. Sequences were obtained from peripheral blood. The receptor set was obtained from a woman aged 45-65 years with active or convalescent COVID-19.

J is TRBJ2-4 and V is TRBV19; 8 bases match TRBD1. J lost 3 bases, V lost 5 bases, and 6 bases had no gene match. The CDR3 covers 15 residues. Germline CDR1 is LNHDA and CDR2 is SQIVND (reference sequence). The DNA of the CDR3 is TGTGCCAGTAGTCGCGAGACAGGGGTCAAAAACATTCAGTACTTC. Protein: CASSRETGVKNIQYF.

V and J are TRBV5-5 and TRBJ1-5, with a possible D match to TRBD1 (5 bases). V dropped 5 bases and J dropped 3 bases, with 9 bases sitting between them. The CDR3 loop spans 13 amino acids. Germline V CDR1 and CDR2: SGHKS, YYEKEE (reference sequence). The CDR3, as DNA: TGTGCCAGCAGGGGGGGGTTCAATCAGCCCCAGCATTTT. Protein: CASRGGFNQPQHF. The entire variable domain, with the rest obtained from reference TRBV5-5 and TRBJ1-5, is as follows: DAGVTQSPTHLIKTRGQQVTLRCSPISGHKSVSWYQQVLGQGPQFIFQYYEKEERGRGNFPDRFSARQFPNYSSELNVNALLLGDSALYLCASRGGFNQPQHFGDGTRLSIL.

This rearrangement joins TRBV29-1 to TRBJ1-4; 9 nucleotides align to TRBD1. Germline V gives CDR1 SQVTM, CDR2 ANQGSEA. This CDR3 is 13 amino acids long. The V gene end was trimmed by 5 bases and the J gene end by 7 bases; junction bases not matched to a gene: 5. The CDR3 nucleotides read TGCAGCGTTCGACAGGGGGGCACTGAAAAACTGTTTTTT. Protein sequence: CSVRQGGTEKLFF.

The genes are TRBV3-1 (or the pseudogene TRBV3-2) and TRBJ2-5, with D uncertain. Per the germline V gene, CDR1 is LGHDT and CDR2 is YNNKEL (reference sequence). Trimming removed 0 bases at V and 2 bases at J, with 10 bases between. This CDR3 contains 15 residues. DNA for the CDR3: TGTGCCAGCAGCCAAGAGCCAGGTTCTCAAGAGACCCAGTACTTC. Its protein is CASSQEPGSQETQYF.

The CDR3 spells CASSTTPYQPQHF. The CDR3 nucleotides read TGTGCCAGCAGTACGACACCTTATCAGCCCCAGCATTTT. This rearrangement joins TRBV6-5 to TRBJ1-5; D ambiguous. CDR1 is MNHEY and CDR2 is SVGAGI in the germline V gene. The CDR3 covers 13 residues. Trimming shortened V by 5 bases and J by 5 bases, and 10 bases separated the two germline ends.

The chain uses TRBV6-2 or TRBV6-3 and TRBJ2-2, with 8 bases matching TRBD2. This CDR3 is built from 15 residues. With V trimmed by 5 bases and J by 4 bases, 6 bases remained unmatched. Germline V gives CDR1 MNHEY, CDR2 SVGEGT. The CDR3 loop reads CASSKTSASTGELFF. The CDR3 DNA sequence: TGTGCCAGCAGTAAGACTAGCGCAAGCACCGGGGAGCTGTTTTTT.

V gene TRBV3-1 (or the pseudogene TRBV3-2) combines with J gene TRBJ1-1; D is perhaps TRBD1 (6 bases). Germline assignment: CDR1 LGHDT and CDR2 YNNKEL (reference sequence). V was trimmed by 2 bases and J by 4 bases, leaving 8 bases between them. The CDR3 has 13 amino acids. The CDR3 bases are TGTGCCAGCAGCCAACGCAGGGGCACTGAAGCTTTCTTT. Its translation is CASSQRRGTEAFF.

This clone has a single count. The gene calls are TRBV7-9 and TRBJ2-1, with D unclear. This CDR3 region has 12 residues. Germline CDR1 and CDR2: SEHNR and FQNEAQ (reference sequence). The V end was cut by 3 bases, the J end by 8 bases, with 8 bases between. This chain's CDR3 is CASSFLAYEQFF. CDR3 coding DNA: TGTGCCAGCAGCTTTTTAGCATATGAGCAGTTCTTC.

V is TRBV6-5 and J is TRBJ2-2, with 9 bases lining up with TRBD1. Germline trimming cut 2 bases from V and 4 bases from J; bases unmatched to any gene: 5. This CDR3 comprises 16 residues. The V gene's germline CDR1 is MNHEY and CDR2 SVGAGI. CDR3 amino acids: CASSYGDRVATGELFF. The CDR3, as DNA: TGTGCCAGCAGTTACGGGGACAGGGTGGCCACCGGGGAGCTGTTTTTT.

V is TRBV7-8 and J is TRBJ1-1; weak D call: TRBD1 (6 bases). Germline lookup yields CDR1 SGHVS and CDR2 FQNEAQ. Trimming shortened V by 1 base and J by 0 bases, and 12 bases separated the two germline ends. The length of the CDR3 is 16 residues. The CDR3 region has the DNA TGTGCCAGCAGCTTAGAGCGGACAGAGCTGAACACTGAAGCTTTCTTT. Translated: CASSLERTELNTEAFF.